A selection of T cell receptor beta chains follows, all from one sample in a study of T cell repertoires in aging, cancer and after chemotherapy. MiXCR, run by TCRdb on the multiplex PCR reads, gives a single entry per CDR3 protein. The sample includes around 9,600 distinct CDR3 sequences, 35% to 45% seen only once; the top ten take 3.5% to 4%. Input material: blood. These receptors all come from a human donor in good health. Both conserved end residues are part of each CDR3. A D gene is named only where the DNA matches it firmly. Clone size is given for some rows only: seen once, a few or many times, or a class if the clone is expanded.

J gene | V gene | D gene | clone size | CDR3 protein | CDR3 DNA
TRBJ2-3 | TRBV19 | TRBD2 | NA | CASTLASGLTDTQYF | TGTGCCAGTACCCTGGCTAGCGGGCTCACAGATACGCAGTATTTT
TRBJ1-2 | TRBV5-4 | NA | NA | CASSRDNGDYGYTF | TGTGCCAGCAGCCGGGACAACGGGGACTATGGCTACACCTTC
TRBJ2-5 | TRBV20-1 | TRBD2 | NA | CSARLAGAGETQYF | TGCAGTGCTAGGCTAGCGGGGGCGGGGGAGACCCAGTACTTC
TRBJ1-5 | TRBV27 | TRBD1 | few | CASKTGGKPQHF | TGTGCCAGCAAGACAGGGGGGAAGCCCCAGCATTTT
TRBJ2-7 | TRBV18 | TRBD1 | NA | CASSTRGRRKNEQYF | TGTGCCAGCTCAACCAGGGGGCGAAGAAAAAACGAGCAGTACTTC
TRBJ2-7 | TRBV7-9 | NA | NA | CASSTYYEQYF | TGTGCCAGCAGCACCTACTACGAGCAGTACTTC
TRBJ1-2 | TRBV13 | TRBD1 | few | CASSPDRGSNYGYTF | TGTGCCAGCAGCCCAGACAGGGGATCTAACTATGGCTACACCTTC
TRBJ2-7 | TRBV5-4 | NA | few | CASSLAGTSYEQYF | TGTGCCAGCAGCCTGGCCGGGACATCCTACGAGCAGTACTTC
TRBJ1-5 | TRBV5-4 | NA | NA | CASSLDAGRGQPQHF | TGTGCCAGCAGCTTGGACGCGGGCAGGGGACAGCCCCAGCATTTT
TRBJ2-3 | TRBV24-1 | TRBD1 | NA | CATSDPSFGGQGATDTQYF | TGTGCCACCAGTGATCCCTCCTTCGGGGGACAGGGGGCCACAGATACGCAGTATTTT
TRBJ1-5 | TRBV19 | TRBD1 | NA | CASSTFADRGTNQPQHF | TGTGCCAGTAGTACATTCGCGGACAGGGGTACCAATCAGCCCCAGCATTTT
TRBJ1-6 | TRBV19 | TRBD1 | NA | CASSIVGQRPYNSPLHF | TGTGCCAGTAGTATTGTGGGACAGCGCCCCTATAATTCACCCCTCCACTTT
TRBJ1-5 | TRBV6-2/TRBV6-3 | TRBD1 | few | CASTKGAANQPQHF | TGTGCCAGCACTAAGGGGGCTGCGAATCAGCCCCAGCATTTT
TRBJ1-4 | TRBV12-3/TRBV12-4 | TRBD1 | NA | CASSPRTGNEKLFF | TGTGCCAGCAGCCCCAGGACAGGTAATGAAAAACTGTTTTTT
TRBJ2-7 | TRBV20-1 | NA | few | CSASGGGSDEQYF | TGCAGTGCTAGTGGGGGGGGCTCTGACGAGCAGTACTTC
TRBJ2-1 | TRBV27 | NA | few | CASSSAGQSSYNEQFF | TGTGCCAGCAGTTCGGCAGGCCAGAGCTCCTACAATGAGCAGTTCTTC
TRBJ2-1 | TRBV13 | TRBD2 | NA | CASSALAGVGNEQFF | TGTGCCAGCAGCGCCCTAGCGGGAGTTGGAAATGAGCAGTTCTTC
TRBJ2-1 | TRBV6-5 | NA | NA | CASSLIKGNEQFF | TGTGCCAGCAGCTTGATCAAGGGCAATGAGCAGTTCTTC
TRBJ1-1 | TRBV5-4 | NA | NA | CASSLDSRDTEAFF | TGTGCCAGCAGCTTGGACAGCAGGGATACTGAAGCTTTCTTT
TRBJ2-3 | TRBV13 | TRBD2 | few | CASGASGGARTDTQYF | TGTGCCAGCGGAGCTAGCGGGGGGGCCCGCACAGATACGCAGTATTTT
TRBJ2-2 | TRBV15 | NA | NA | CATSRDQGRVDGGELFF | TGTGCCACCAGCAGAGATCAGGGCAGGGTTGATGGCGGGGAGCTGTTTTTT
TRBJ1-1 | TRBV5-4 | NA | few | CASSAWADNTEAFF | TGTGCCAGCAGCGCCTGGGCCGACAACACTGAAGCTTTCTTT
TRBJ2-1 | TRBV18 | TRBD2 | few | CASSPPSGGAGNEQFF | TGTGCCAGCTCACCGCCTAGCGGGGGGGCCGGCAATGAGCAGTTCTTC
TRBJ2-3 | TRBV27 | NA | NA | CASSWGGRPDTQYF | TGTGCCAGCAGTTGGGGTGGGCGCCCAGATACGCAGTATTTT
TRBJ2-3 | TRBV4-3 | TRBD2 | NA | CASSQEPSGSTDTQYF | TGTGCCAGCAGCCAAGAACCTAGCGGAAGCACAGATACGCAGTATTTT
TRBJ2-7 | TRBV29-1 | NA | NA | CSVVWGSSYEQYF | TGCAGCGTTGTTTGGGGGAGTAGCTACGAGCAGTACTTC